A selection of T cell receptor beta chains follows, all from one sample in a study of blood T cell repertoires in COVID-19. This table comes from immunoSEQ multiplex PCR, and its TCRdb copy is limited to in-frame clones, with some not included. The profile shows 90,000 to 150,000 clones, roughly 87% of them singletons. Sequencing was carried out using peripheral blood. The source of these receptors is a man older than 75 with acute or convalescent COVID-19. Each CDR3 is given with its conserved first and last residue. A D gene is named only where the DNA matches it firmly. Size is stated for part of the rows, as once, few or many counts, or as a class when the clone is expanded.

>TRBV11-2|TRBD1|.|TRBJ2-3
TGTGCCAGCAGCTTATTAGGGACAGGGGGTAAGGCAGATACGCAGTATTTT
CASSLLGTGGKADTQYF
>TRBV28|TRBD1|.|TRBJ1-1
TGTGCCAGCAGTCCCGGTGACAGGGCACTTGAAGCTTTCTTT
CASSPGDRALEAFF
>TRBV6-6|TRBD2|.|TRBJ2-5
TGTGCCAGCAGTCCCGTGGTAGCGGGGGGGCGAGAGACCCAGTACTTC
CASSPVVAGGRETQYF
>TRBV27|TRBD1|once|TRBJ1-4
TGTGCCAGCAAGGACAGGGCGAGTGAAAAACTGTTTTTT
CASKDRASEKLFF
>TRBV3-1/TRBV3-2|TRBD1|few|TRBJ1-1
TGTGCCAGCAGCCCTCTGGAGGGGGCGACGACTGAAGCTTTCTTT
CASSPLEGATTEAFF
>TRBV12-3/TRBV12-4|TRBD1|.|TRBJ1-4
TGTGCCAGCAACGGACAGGGAGGTGAAAAACTGTTTTTT
CASNGQGGEKLFF
>TRBV19|TRBD1|few|TRBJ1-2
TGTGCCGACCACGGGGGAGAGGACAGGGATGACTATGGCTACACCTTC
CADHGGEDRDDYGYTF
>TRBV19|TRBD1|few|TRBJ1-4
TGTGCCAGTAGTACTCCGGGACAGGAAAAACTGTTTTTT
CASSTPGQEKLFF
>TRBV18|TRBD1|.|TRBJ1-2
TGTGCCAGCTCCGCACTACCGGGACAGGGTTTTGGCTACACCTTC
CASSALPGQGFGYTF
>TRBV3-1/TRBV3-2|TRBD2|.|TRBJ2-5
TGTGCCAGCAGCCTACGACTAGCGGGGGGTCGAGAGACCCAGTACTTC
CASSLRLAGGRETQYF
>TRBV3-1/TRBV3-2|TRBD1|.|TRBJ1-2
TGTGCCAGCAGCACAACGACAGGGGATGGCTACACCTTC
CASSTTTGDGYTF
>TRBV5-5|TRBD1|.|TRBJ1-4
TGTGCCAGCAGCTTGAAGGACAGGGAGGTTGAAAAACTGTTTTTT
CASSLKDREVEKLFF
>TRBV7-2|TRBD1|.|TRBJ2-5
TGTGCCAGCAGCCTGAGCCCACAGGGGGGAGGAGAGACCCAGTACTTC
CASSLSPQGGGETQYF
>TRBV11-2|TRBD1|.|TRBJ1-5
TGTGCCAGCAGCTTATCAGGGGGTTTCGGTAATCAGCCCCAGCATTTT
CASSLSGGFGNQPQHF
>TRBV6-5|TRBD1|once|TRBJ1-2
TGTGCCAGCAGTCGGCGACAGGGGGATGGCTACACCTTC
CASSRRQGDGYTF
>TRBV27|.|.|TRBJ1-6
TGTGCCAGCAGTTCGCAGCCCGGGGGGTTCTTCACCCTCCACTTT
CASSSQPGGFFTLHF
>TRBV18|.|.|TRBJ1-2
TGTGCCAGCTCACCGACAGGAACTAACTATGGCTACACCTTC
CASSPTGTNYGYTF
>TRBV7-3|.|.|TRBJ2-1
TGTGCCAGCAGCGATGGGACTTTCTACAATGAGCAGTTCTTC
CASSDGTFYNEQFF
>TRBV7-9|TRBD1|few|TRBJ1-5
TGTGCCAGCAGCGGAGGGACAGACAATCAGCCCCAGCATTTT
CASSGGTDNQPQHF
>TRBV7-2|.|once|TRBJ1-5
TGTGCCAGCAGCTTACGAGCTTCGGCGGGCAATCAGCCCCAGCATTTT
CASSLRASAGNQPQHF
>TRBV7-9|.|once|TRBJ2-7
TGTGCCAGCAGCTTAGAAGGTGGCAGGTCCTACGAGCAGTACTTC
CASSLEGGRSYEQYF
>TRBV7-8|TRBD1|.|TRBJ2-7
TGTGCCAGCAGCTTAGCGAGGCCGGGACAGAGCTCCTACGAGCAGTACTTC
CASSLARPGQSSYEQYF
>TRBV19|.|.|TRBJ2-5
TGTGCCAGTAGTATCCACGGAGACCAAGAGACCCAGTACTTC
CASSIHGDQETQYF
>TRBV19|.|.|TRBJ2-1
TGTGCCAGTAGTATAGGGGGCAGGGTCCGCAATGAGCAGTTCTTC
CASSIGGRVRNEQFF
>TRBV5-8|.|few|TRBJ2-7
TGTGCCAGCAGCTTGACACCGGGGGGCGGGAGCTCCCTCGAGCAGTACTTC
CASSLTPGGGSSLEQYF